The clone carrying this TCR beta chain was picked up a small number of times. Its specificity is unknown. Generation of TCR cDNA used 5'RACE template switching (which added a universal primer site and UMIs). TCRdb passed the 5' RACE reads through MiXCR, listing each CDR3 protein once. The repertoire holds about 340,000 distinct CDR3 sequences, with roughly 8.7% as singletons. The data were taken from a study of T cells after yellow fever vaccination. Looking at the study overall: SMART-Seq v4 Ultra Low Input served to prepare low-cell-number fractions.

Broader study findings: Reappearance after the booster was observed for most primary-vaccination clones (about 97% CD4, about 86% CD8). Only a small proportion of the clonotypes turned up in both the CD4 and the CD8 compartments, likely arising from convergent recombination.

The source of this sequence is a man aged 18 to 30 who received the YFV17D yellow fever vaccine. This specimen consisted of PBMCs, obtained on the day of the first yellow fever vaccination.

The CDR3 DNA reads as TGCAGTGCTAGAGAGGGCAACCCCCACACTGAAGCTTTCTTT. The encoded protein is CSAREGNPHTEAFF. J is TRBJ1-1 and V is TRBV20-1; D gene unclear. CDR1 is DFQATT, CDR2 SNEGSKA, per germline (reference sequence). With 0 bases removed from V and 3 bases from J, the gap between germline ends came to 11 bases. The CDR3 has 14 residues.